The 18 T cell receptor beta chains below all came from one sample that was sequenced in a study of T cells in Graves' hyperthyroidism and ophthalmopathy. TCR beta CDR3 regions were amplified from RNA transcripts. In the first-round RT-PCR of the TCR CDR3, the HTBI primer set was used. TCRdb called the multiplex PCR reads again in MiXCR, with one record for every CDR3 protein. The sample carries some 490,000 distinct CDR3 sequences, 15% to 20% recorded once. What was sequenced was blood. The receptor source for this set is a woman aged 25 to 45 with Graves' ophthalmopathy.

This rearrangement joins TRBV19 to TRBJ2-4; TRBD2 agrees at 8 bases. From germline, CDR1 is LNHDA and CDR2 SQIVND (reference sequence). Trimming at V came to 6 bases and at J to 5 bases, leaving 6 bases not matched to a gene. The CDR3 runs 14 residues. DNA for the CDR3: TGTGCCAGTAGGAAGCGGGAGTTCCAAAACATTCAGTACTTC. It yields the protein CASRKREFQNIQYF.

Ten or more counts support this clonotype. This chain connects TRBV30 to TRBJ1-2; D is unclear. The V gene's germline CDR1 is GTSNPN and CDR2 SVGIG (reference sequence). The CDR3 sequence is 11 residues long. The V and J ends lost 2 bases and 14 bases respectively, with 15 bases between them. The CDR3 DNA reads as TGTGCCTGGAGTCCTACGGACCAGAGGACCTTC. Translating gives CAWSPTDQRTF.

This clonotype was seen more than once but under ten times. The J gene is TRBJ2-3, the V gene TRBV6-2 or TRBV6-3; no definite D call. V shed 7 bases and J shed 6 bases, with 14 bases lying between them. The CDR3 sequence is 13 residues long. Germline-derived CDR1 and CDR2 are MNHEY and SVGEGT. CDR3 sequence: CASKPDPSDTQYF. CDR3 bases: TGTGCCAGCAAACCGGACCCCTCGGATACGCAGTATTTT.

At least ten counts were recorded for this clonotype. CDR3 DNA: TGTGCCAGCAGCTCTCGACAGGTTGCGGACACCGGGGAGCTGTTTTTT. It specifies CASSSRQVADTGELFF. The chain carries TRBV28 and TRBJ2-2, with D maybe TRBD1 (6 bases). The CDR3 extends over 16 amino acids. Trimming stripped 6 bases from V and 3 bases from J, with 17 bases between. CDR1 MDHEN and CDR2 SYDVKM come from the germline V gene.

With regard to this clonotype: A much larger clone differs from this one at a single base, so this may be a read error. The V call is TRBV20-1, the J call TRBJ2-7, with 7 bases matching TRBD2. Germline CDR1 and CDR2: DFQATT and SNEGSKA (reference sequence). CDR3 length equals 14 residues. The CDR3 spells CSASGGRGTYEQYF. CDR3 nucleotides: TGCAGTGCTAGTGGTGGGAGGGGAACCTATGAGCAGTACTTC.

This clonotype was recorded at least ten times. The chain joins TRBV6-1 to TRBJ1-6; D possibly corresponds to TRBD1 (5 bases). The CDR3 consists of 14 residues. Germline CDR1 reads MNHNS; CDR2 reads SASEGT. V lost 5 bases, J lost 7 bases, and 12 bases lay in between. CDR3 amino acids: CASSQWGRNSPLHF. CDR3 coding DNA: TGTGCCAGCAGTCAATGGGGCCGGAATTCACCCCTCCACTTT.

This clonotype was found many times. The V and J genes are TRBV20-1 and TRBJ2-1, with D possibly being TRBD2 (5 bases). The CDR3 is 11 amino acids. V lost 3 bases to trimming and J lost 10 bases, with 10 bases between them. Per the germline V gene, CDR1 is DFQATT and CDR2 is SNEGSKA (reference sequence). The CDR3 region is CSASLTNEQFF. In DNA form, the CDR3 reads TGCAGTGCTAGTTTGACTAACGAGCAGTTCTTC.

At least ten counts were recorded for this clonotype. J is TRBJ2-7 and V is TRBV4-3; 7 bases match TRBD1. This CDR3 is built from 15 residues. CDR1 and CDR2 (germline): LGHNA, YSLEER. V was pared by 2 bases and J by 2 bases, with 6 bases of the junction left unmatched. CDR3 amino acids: CASSQYRGLTYEQYF. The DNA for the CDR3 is TGCGCCAGCAGCCAATACAGGGGCTTAACCTACGAGCAGTACTTC.

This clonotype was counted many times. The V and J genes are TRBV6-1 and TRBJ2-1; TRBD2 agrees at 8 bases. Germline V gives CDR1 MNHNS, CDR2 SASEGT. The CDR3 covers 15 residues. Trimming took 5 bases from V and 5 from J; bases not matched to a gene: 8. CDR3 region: CASSQREGHNNEQFF. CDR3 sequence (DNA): TGTGCCAGCAGTCAACGGGAGGGCCATAACAATGAGCAGTTCTTC.

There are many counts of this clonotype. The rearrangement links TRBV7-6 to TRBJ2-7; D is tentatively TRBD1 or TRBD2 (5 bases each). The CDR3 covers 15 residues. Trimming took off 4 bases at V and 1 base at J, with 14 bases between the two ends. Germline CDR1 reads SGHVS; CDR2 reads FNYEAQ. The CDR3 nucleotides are TGTGCCAGCAGCTGGGGGACCCCGGTATCCTACGAGCAGTACTTC. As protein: CASSWGTPVSYEQYF.

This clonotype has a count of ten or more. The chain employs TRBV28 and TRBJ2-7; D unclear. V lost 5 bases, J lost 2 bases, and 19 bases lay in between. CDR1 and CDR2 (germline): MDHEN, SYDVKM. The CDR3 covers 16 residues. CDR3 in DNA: TGTGCCAGCAGTGTCTTCTTAACGAGAAACGCCTACGAGCAGTACTTC. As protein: CASSVFLTRNAYEQYF. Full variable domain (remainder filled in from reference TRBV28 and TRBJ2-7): DVKVTQSSRYLVKRTGEKVFLECVQDMDHENMFWYRQDPGLGLRLIYFSYDVKMKEKGDIPEGYSVSREKKERFSLILESASTNQTSMYLCASSVFLTRNAYEQYFGPGTRLTVT.

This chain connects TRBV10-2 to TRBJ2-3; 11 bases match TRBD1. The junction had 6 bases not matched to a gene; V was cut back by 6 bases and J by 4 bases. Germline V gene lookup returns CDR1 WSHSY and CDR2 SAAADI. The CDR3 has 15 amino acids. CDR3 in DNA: TGCGCCAGCAGCCCGGACAGGGGGCGCCCAGATACGCAGTATTTT. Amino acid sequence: CASSPDRGRPDTQYF.

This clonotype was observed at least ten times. The CDR3 nucleotides read TGTGCCAGCAGCCAAGACCAGGGACAGGGAATATCCTACACCTTC. Protein: CASSQDQGQGISYTF. V usage is TRBV14 and J usage is TRBJ1-2, with 9 bases matching TRBD1. Germline lookup yields CDR1 SGHDN and CDR2 FVKESK. V shed 0 bases, J shed 10 bases, and the junction held 9 bases outside the gene matches. The CDR3 totals 15 residues.

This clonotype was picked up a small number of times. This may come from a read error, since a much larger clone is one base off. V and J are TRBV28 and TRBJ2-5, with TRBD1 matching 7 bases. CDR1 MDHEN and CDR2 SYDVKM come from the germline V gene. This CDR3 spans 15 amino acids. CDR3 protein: CTSSFKSGTEETQYF. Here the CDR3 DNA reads TGTACCAGCAGTTTTAAATCCGGGACAGAAGAGACCCAGTACTTC. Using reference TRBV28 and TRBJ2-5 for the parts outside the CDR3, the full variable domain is DVKVTQSSRYLVKRTGEKVFLECVQDMDHENMFWYRQDPGLGLRLIYFSYDVKMKEKGDIPEGYSVSREKKERFSLILESASTNQTSMYLCTSSFKSGTEETQYFGPGTRLLVL.

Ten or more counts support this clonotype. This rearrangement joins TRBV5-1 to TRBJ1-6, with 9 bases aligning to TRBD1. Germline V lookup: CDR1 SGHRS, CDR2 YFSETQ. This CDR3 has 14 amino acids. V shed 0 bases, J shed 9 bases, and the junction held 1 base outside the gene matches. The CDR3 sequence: CASSLGQGVSPLHF. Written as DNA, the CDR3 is TGCGCCAGCAGCTTGGGACAGGGGGTTTCACCCCTCCACTTT.

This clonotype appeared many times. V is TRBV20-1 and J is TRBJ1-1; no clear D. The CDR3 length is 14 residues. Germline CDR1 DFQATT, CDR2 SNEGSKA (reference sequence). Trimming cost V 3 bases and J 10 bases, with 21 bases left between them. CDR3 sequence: CSASRGPQRSRAFF. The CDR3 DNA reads TGCAGTGCTAGCCGCGGACCGCAACGCTCCAGAGCTTTCTTT.

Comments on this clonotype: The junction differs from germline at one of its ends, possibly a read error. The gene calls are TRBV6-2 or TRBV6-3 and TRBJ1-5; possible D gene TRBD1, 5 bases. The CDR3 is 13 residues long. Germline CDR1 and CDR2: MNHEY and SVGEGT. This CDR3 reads CAGSYYPGRGAHF. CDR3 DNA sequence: TGTGCCGGCAGTTACTATCCAGGAAGGGGTGCGCATTTT.

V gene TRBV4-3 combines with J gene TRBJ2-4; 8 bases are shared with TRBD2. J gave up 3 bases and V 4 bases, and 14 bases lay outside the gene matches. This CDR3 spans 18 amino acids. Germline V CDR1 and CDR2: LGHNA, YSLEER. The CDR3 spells CASSRARAGVFGKNIQYF. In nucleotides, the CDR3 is TGCGCCAGCAGCCGGGCCCGAGCGGGAGTTTTCGGCAAAAACATTCAGTACTTC.